Below, 19 T cell receptor beta chains from the same sample are listed, as sequenced in a study of monozygotic twins with inflammatory bowel disease (dated by TCRdb to between 2019 and 2020). To prepare the library, 5' RACE was applied. TCRdb records Illumina HiSeq 2500 as the sequencer. TCRdb reprocessed the reads into one record per CDR3 protein sequence, lacking DNA. The table for this sample lists around 400,000 distinct CDR3 sequences. The ten largest clones add up to 2% to 3% of the sample. Sequencing used blood. The receptors were gathered from a human donor with ulcerative colitis or Crohn's disease, or a healthy co-twin of an affected twin (not recorded which).

The V and J genes are TRBV5-1 and TRBJ2-7; TCRdb's D call of TRBD1 is untestable without DNA. CDR1 SGHRS and CDR2 YFSETQ come from the germline V gene. The CDR3 sequence is 17 residues long. The CDR3 sequence: CASSLALRTGLTYEQYF.

The rearrangement uses TRBV18 and TRBJ2-1; TCRdb reports TRBD1, a call that lacks DNA to check it against. Germline V CDR1 and CDR2: KGHSH, LQKENI. The CDR3 is made up of 14 amino acids. The CDR3 sequence is CASSPGGAGNEQFF.

The chain employs TRBV20-1 and TRBJ2-1. Germline V gives CDR1 DFQATT, CDR2 SNEGSKA (reference sequence). The CDR3 consists of 15 residues. The CDR3 is CSARDDHSSYNEQFF.

J is TRBJ2-2 and V is TRBV4-1. There are 15 residues in the CDR3. The V gene's germline CDR1 is MGHRA and CDR2 YSYEKL. The CDR3 reads CASSQDTHGPGELFF.

V usage is TRBV7-9 and J usage is TRBJ2-1; no DNA is available, so the TRBD1 call from TCRdb remains unchecked. The CDR3 consists of 15 residues. Per the germline V gene, CDR1 is SEHNR and CDR2 is FQNEAQ (reference sequence). CDR3 protein: CASRYREGRSNEQFF.

V usage is TRBV20-1 and J usage is TRBJ1-2; TCRdb calls TRBD1, which cannot be checked without DNA. Germline CDR1 DFQATT, CDR2 SNEGSKA (reference sequence). The CDR3 loop spans 12 amino acids. CDR3: CSATDRDYGYTF.

The chain uses TRBV7-9 and TRBJ2-7; TCRdb returns TRBD1, unconfirmable since there is no DNA. Per germline, CDR1 SEHNR and CDR2 FQNEAQ (reference sequence). The CDR3 consists of 13 residues. The CDR3 sequence is CASSLQGGSEQYF.

V is TRBV5-1 and J is TRBJ1-2; TCRdb gives TRBD1 as the D gene, but with no DNA this cannot be confirmed. The germline V gene has CDR1 SGHRS and CDR2 YFSETQ. The length of the CDR3 is 15 residues. The CDR3 spells CASSFRVGTGHGYTF.

The rearrangement uses TRBV7-2 and TRBJ2-1; no DNA is available, so the TRBD2 call from TCRdb remains unchecked. CDR3 length: 14 residues. Germline CDR1 and CDR2: SGHTA and FQGNSA. CDR3 amino acids: CASSLELAGGLRFF.

The V call is TRBV5-4, the J call TRBJ1-2. This CDR3 has 16 amino acids. CDR1 is SGHNT, CDR2 YYREEE, per germline (reference sequence). CDR3 sequence: CASSRSAGGGRYGYTF.

The CDR3 here is CSARPGTGYGLSQHF. The genes are TRBV20-1 and TRBJ1-5; TCRdb calls TRBD1, which cannot be checked without DNA. Germline lookup yields CDR1 DFQATT and CDR2 SNEGSKA (reference sequence). The length of the CDR3 is 15 residues.

This chain joins TRBV20-1 and TRBJ2-2; the D call from TCRdb, TRBD1, cannot be confirmed without DNA. The CDR3 covers 15 residues. Germline CDR1 and CDR2: DFQATT and SNEGSKA (reference sequence). The CDR3 sequence is CSATFLPGPRGELFF.

The chain is built from TRBV20-1 and TRBJ1-2; the D gene TCRdb calls, TRBD1, cannot be checked with no DNA. Germline CDR1 is DFQATT and CDR2 is SNEGSKA (reference sequence). The CDR3 has 12 amino acids. CDR3 sequence reads: CSAKRQGDGYTF.

J is TRBJ1-2 and V is TRBV6-1; without DNA, the TCRdb call of TRBD1 cannot be checked. This CDR3 spans 14 amino acids. Germline V CDR1 and CDR2: MNHNS, SASEGT. The CDR3 sequence: CASQGGGFDYGYTF.

The genes are TRBV24-1 and TRBJ1-1. This CDR3 spans 12 amino acids. Germline CDR1 KGHDR, CDR2 SFDVKD. The CDR3 spells CATSDLGPEAFF.

The gene calls are TRBV9 and TRBJ2-2; without DNA, the TCRdb call of TRBD1 cannot be checked. Germline V gene sequence: CDR1 SGDLS, CDR2 YYNGEE. The CDR3 length is 15 residues. CDR3 residues: CASSTGQGHTGELFF.

This chain links TRBV5-1 with TRBJ2-7; TCRdb returns TRBD1, unconfirmable since there is no DNA. The CDR3 loop spans 15 amino acids. Germline CDR1 is SGHRS and CDR2 is YFSETQ. CDR3 amino acids: CASSFAPGGRNEQYF.

The V gene is TRBV10-3, the J gene TRBJ1-1; TCRdb's D call, TRBD1, is unchecked because there is no DNA. CDR1 is ENHRY, CDR2 SYGVKD, per germline. The CDR3 covers 11 residues. CDR3 region: CAALDNTGAFF.

CDR3 residues: CASRAGPSTGELFF. This chain connects TRBV9 to TRBJ2-2; TCRdb outputs TRBD1, but without DNA this stays unchecked. Germline assignment: CDR1 SGDLS and CDR2 YYNGEE. CDR3 length equals 14 residues. The full variable domain, its missing parts supplied by reference TRBV9 and TRBJ2-2, is DSGVTQTPKHLITATGQRVTLRCSPRSGDLSVYWYQQSLDQGLQFLIQYYNGEERAKGNILERFSAQQFPDLHSELNLSSLELGDSALYFCASRAGPSTGELFFGEGSRLTVL.